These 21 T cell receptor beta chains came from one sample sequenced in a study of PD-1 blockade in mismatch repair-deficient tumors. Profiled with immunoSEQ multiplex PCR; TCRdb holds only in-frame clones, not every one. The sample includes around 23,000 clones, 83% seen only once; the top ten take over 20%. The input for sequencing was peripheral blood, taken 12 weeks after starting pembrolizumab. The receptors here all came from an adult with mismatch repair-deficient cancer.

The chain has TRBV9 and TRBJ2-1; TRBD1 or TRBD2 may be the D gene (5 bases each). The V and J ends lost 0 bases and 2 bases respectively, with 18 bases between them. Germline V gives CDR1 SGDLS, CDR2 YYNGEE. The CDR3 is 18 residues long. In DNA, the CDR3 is TGTGCCAGCAGCGTAGCCGGGGACGGACGGACCGCCTACAATGAGCAGTTCTTC. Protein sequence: CASSVAGDGRTAYNEQFF. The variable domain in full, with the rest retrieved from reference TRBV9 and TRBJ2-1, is DSGVTQTPKHLITATGQRVTLRCSPRSGDLSVYWYQQSLDQGLQFLIQYYNGEERAKGNILERFSAQQFPDLHSELNLSSLELGDSALYFCASSVAGDGRTAYNEQFFGPGTRLTVL.

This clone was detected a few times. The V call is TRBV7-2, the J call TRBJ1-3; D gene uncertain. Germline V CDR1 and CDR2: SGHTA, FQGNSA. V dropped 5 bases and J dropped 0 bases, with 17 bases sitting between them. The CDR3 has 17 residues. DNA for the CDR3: TGTGCCAGCAGCGCTAACTCCGGACCCAGCTCTGGAAACACCATATATTTT. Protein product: CASSANSGPSSGNTIYF.

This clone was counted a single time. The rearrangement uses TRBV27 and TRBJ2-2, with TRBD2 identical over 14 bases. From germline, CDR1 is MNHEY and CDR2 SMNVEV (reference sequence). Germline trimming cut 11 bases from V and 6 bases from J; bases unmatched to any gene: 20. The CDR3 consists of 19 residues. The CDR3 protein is CARTNTQTSGRAGSGELFF. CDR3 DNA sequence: TGTGCCCGGACAAACACTCAGACTAGCGGGAGGGCAGGTTCCGGGGAGCTGTTTTTT.

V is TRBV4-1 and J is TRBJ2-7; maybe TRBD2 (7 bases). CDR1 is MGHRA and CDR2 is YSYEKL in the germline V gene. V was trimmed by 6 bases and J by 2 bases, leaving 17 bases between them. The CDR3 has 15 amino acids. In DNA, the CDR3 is TGCGCCAGCAGTTGGGGGGGCGGGACTGCCTACGAGCAGTACTTC. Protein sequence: CASSWGGGTAYEQYF.

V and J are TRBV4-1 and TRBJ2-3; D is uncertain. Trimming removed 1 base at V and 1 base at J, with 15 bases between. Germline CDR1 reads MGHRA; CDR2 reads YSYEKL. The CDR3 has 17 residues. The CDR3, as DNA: TGCGCCAGCAGCCAAGGTACGCTGGGCTTTGGCACAGATACGCAGTATTTT. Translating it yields CASSQGTLGFGTDTQYF.

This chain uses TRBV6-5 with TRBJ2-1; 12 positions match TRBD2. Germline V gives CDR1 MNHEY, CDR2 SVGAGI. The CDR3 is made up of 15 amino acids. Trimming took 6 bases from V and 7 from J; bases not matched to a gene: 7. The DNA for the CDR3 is TGTGCCAGCAGACCTCTAGCGGGAGGGCGGAATGAGCAGTTCTTC. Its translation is CASRPLAGGRNEQFF.

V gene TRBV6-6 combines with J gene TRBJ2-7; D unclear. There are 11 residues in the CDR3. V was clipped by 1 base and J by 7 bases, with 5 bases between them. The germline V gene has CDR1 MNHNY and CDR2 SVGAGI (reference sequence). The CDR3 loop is CASSYLEEQYF. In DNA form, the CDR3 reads TGTGCCAGCAGTTACTTAGAAGAGCAGTACTTC.

In DNA form, the CDR3 reads TGTGCCAGCAGCCGCACGACAGGGGGCTTCGGCGAGCAGTACTTC. As protein: CASSRTTGGFGEQYF. The chain uses TRBV11-2 and TRBJ2-7, with 10 bases aligning to TRBD1. The CDR3 spans 15 residues. The germline CDR1 and CDR2 sequences are SGHAT and FQNNGV. V dropped 5 bases and J dropped 6; count of bases not matched to a gene: 10.

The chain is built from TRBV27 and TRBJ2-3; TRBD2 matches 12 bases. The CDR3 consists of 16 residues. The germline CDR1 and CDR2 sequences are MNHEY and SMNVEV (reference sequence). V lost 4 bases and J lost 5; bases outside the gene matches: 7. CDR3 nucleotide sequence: TGTGCCAGCAGTTCGCCCCGACTAGCGGGAGTAGATACGCAGTATTTT. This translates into CASSSPRLAGVDTQYF.

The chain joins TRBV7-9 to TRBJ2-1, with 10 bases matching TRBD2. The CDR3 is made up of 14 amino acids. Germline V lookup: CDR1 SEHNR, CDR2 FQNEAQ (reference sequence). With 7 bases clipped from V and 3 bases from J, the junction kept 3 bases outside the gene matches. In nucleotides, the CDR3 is TGTGCCAGCAAACTAGCGGGACTCTACAATGAGCAGTTCTTC. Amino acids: CASKLAGLYNEQFF.

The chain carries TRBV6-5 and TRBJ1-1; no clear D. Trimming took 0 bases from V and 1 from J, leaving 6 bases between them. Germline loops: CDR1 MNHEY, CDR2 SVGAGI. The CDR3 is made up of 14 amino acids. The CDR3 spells CASSYSNKNTEAFF. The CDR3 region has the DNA TGTGCCAGCAGTTACTCAAACAAGAACACTGAAGCTTTCTTT.

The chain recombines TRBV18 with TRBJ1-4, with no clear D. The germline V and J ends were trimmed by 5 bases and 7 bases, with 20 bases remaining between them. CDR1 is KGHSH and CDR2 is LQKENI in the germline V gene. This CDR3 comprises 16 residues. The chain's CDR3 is CASSTEGRILGEKLFF. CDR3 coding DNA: TGTGCCAGCTCAACAGAAGGACGGATCTTGGGTGAAAAACTGTTTTTT. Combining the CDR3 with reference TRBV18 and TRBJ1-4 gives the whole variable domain NAGVMQNPRHLVRRRGQEARLRCSPMKGHSHVYWYRQLPEEGLKFMVYLQKENIIDESGMPKERFSAEFPKEGPSILRIQQVVRGDSAAYFCASSTEGRILGEKLFFGSGTQLSVL.

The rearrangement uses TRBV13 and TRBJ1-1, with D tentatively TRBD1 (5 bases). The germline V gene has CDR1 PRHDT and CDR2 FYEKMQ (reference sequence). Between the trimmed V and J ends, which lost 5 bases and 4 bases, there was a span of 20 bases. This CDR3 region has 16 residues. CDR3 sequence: CASSLFPGRRGTEAFF. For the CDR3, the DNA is TGTGCCAGCAGCCTCTTTCCCGGCAGGAGGGGCACTGAAGCTTTCTTT. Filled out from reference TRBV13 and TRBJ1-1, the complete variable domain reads AAGVIQSPRHLIKEKRETATLKCYPIPRHDTVYWYQQGPGQDPQFLISFYEKMQSDKGSIPDRFSAQQFSDYHSELNMSSLELGDSALYFCASSLFPGRRGTEAFFGQGTRLTVV.

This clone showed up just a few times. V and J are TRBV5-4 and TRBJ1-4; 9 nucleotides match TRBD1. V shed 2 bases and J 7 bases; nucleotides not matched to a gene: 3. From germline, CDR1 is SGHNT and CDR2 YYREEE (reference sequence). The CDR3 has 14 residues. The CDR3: CASSLQGAGEKLFF. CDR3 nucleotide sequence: TGTGCCAGCAGCTTACAGGGGGCAGGTGAAAAACTGTTTTTT.

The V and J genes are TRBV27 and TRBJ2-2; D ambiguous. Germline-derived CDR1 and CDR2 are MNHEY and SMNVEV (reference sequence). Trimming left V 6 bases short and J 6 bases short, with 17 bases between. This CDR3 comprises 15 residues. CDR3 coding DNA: TGTGCCAGCAGCACCCCGGCATACCTCCCCGGGGAGCTGTTTTTT. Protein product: CASSTPAYLPGELFF.

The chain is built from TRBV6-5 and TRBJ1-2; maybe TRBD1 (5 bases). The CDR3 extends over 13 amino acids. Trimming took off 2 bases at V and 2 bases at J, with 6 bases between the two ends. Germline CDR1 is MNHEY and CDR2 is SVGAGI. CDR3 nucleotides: TGTGCCAGCAGTTACCAGGGAAACTATGGCTACACCTTC. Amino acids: CASSYQGNYGYTF.

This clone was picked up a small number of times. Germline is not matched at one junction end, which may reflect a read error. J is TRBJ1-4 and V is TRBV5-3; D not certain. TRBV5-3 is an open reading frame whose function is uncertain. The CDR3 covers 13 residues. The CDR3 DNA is TGTGCCAGCAGCTTAGTGCCAGACGAAAAACTGTTTTTT. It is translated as CASSLVPDEKLFF.

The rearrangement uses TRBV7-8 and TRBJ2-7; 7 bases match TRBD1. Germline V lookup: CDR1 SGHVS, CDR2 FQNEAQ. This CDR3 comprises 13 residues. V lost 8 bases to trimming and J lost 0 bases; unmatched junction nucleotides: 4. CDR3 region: CASGRDSSYEQYF. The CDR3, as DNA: TGTGCCAGCGGACGGGACAGCTCCTACGAGCAGTACTTC.

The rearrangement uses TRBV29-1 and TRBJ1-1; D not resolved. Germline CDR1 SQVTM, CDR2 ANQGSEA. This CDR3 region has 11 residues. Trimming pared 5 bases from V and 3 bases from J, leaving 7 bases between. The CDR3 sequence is CSVRVYTEAFF. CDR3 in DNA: TGCAGCGTTCGGGTGTACACTGAAGCTTTCTTT.

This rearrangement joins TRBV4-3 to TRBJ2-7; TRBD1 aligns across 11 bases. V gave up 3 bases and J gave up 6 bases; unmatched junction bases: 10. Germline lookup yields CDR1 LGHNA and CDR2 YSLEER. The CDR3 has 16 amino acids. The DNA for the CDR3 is TGCGCCAGCAGCCAGACTTTTGGACAGGGGGCGGGCGAGCAGTACTTC. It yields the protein CASSQTFGQGAGEQYF.

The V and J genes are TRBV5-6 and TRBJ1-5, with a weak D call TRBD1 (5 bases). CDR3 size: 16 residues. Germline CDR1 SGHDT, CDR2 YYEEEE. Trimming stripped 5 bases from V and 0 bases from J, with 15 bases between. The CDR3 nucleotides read TGTGCCAGCAGTAGCGGGGGACTGAATAGCAATCAGCCCCAGCATTTT. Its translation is CASSSGGLNSNQPQHF.